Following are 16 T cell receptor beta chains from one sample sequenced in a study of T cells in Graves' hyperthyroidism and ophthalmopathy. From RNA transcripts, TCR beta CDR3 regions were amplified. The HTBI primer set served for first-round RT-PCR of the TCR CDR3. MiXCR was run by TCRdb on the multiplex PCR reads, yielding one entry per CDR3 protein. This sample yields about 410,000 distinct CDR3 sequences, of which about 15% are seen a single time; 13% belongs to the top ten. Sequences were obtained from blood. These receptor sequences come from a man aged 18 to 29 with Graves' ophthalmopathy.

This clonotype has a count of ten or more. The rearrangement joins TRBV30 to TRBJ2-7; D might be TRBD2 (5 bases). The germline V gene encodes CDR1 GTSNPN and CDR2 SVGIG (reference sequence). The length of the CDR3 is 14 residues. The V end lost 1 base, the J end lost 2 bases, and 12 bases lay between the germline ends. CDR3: CAWSAIRETYEQYF. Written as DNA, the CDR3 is TGTGCCTGGAGTGCTATCCGGGAAACCTACGAGCAGTACTTC.

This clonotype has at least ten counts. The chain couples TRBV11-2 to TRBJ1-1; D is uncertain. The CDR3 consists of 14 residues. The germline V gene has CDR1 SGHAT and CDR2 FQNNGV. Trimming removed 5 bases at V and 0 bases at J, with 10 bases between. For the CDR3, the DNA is TGTGCCAGCAGCGTCTCGGAAATGAACACTGAAGCTTTCTTT. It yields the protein CASSVSEMNTEAFF.

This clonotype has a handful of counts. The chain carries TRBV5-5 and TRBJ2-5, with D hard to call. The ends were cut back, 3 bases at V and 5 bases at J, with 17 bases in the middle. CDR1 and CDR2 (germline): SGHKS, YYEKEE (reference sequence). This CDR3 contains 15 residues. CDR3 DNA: TGTGCCAGCAGCTCCAGGACCCCCAACGGGGAGACCCAGTACTTC. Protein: CASSSRTPNGETQYF.

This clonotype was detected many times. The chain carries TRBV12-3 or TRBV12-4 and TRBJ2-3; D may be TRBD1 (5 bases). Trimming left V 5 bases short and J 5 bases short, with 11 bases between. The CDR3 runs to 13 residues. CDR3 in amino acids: CASSILRGDTQYF. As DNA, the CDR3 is TGTGCCAGCAGTATCCTAAGGGGAGATACGCAGTATTTT.

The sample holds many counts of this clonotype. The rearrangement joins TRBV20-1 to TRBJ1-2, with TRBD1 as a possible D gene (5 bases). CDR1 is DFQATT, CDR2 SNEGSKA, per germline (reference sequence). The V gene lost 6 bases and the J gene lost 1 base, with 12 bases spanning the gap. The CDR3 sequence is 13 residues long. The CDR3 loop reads CSAGGGVNYGYTF. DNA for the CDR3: TGCAGTGCGGGGGGAGGGGTTAACTATGGCTACACCTTC.

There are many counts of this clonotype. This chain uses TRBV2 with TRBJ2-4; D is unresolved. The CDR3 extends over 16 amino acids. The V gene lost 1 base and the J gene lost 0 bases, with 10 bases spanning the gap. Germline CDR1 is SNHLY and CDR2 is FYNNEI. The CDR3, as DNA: TGTGCCAGCAGTGAAGGACTCTCTTTAGCCAAAAACATTCAGTACTTC. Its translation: CASSEGLSLAKNIQYF.

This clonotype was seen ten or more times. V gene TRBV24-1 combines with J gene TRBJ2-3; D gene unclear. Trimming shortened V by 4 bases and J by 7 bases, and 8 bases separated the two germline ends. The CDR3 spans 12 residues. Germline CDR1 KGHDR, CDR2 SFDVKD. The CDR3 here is CATSEFIHTQYF. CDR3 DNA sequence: TGTGCCACCAGTGAATTCATCCATACGCAGTATTTT.

The CDR3, as DNA: TGTGCCAGCACAAGGGGCCCCTTACCGGGACTAGCGGGAGTCTACGAGCAGTACTTC. As protein: CASTRGPLPGLAGVYEQYF. The chain recombines TRBV11-2 with TRBJ2-7, with 14 nucleotides matching TRBD2. The CDR3 consists of 19 residues. In germline, CDR1 is SGHAT, CDR2 FQNNGV. Trimming at V came to 7 bases and at J to 3 bases, leaving 17 bases not matched to a gene.

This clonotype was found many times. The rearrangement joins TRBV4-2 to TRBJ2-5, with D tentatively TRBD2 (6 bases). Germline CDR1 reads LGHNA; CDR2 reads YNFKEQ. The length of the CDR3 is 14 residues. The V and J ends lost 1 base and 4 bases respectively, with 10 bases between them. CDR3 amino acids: CASSQGQGGETQYF. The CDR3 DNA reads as TGTGCCAGCAGCCAAGGGCAGGGAGGAGAGACCCAGTACTTC.

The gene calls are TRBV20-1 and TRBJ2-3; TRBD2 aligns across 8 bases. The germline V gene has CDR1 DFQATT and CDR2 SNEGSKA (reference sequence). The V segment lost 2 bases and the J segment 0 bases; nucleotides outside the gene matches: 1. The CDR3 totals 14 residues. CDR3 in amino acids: CSARTGGSTDTQYF. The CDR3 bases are TGCAGTGCTAGAACGGGGGGGAGCACAGATACGCAGTATTTT.

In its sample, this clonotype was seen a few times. The CDR3 DNA reads as TGTGCCAGCAGCCAACTCGCTGCGTCGGGCGAGCAGTACTTC. Translated: CASSQLAASGEQYF. The chain carries TRBV14 and TRBJ2-7; D is undetermined. Germline CDR1 and CDR2: SGHDN and FVKESK. V shed 2 bases and J shed 6 bases, with 14 bases lying between them. This CDR3 comprises 14 residues.

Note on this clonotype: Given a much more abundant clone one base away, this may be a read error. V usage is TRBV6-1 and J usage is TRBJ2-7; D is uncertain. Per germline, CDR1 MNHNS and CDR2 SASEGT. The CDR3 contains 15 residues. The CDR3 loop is CASSKSNWISCEQYF. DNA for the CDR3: TGTGCCAGCAGCAAGTCGAACTGGATCTCCTGCGAGCAGTACTTC.

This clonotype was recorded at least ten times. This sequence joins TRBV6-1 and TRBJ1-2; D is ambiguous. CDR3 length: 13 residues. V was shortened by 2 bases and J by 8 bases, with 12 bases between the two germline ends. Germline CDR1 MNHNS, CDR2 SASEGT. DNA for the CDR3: TGTGCCAGCAGTGAATTATGGGCCAGCGGCTACACCTTC. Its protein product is CASSELWASGYTF.

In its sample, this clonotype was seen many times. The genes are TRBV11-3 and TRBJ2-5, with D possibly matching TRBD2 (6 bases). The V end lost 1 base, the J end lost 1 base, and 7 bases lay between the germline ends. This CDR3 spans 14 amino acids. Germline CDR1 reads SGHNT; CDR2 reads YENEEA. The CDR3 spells CASSLGGTQETQYF. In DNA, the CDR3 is TGTGCCAGCAGCTTAGGCGGGACCCAAGAGACCCAGTACTTC.

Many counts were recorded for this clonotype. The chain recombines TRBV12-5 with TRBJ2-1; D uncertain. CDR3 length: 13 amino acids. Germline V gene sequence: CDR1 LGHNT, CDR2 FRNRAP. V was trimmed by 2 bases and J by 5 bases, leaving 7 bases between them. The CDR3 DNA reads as TGTGCTAGTGGTTTGTCCTCGAACAATGAGCAGTTCTTC. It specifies CASGLSSNNEQFF.

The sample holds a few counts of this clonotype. In DNA, the CDR3 is TGCGCCAGCAGGGGACGGATATACCCAACTAATGAAAAACTGTTTTTT. This gives the protein CASRGRIYPTNEKLFF. The chain has TRBV5-1 and TRBJ1-4; a weak D match, TRBD1 (5 bases). Trimming shortened V by 5 bases and J by 0 bases, and 14 bases separated the two germline ends. Germline V gene lookup returns CDR1 SGHRS and CDR2 YFSETQ. The CDR3 is 16 amino acids.